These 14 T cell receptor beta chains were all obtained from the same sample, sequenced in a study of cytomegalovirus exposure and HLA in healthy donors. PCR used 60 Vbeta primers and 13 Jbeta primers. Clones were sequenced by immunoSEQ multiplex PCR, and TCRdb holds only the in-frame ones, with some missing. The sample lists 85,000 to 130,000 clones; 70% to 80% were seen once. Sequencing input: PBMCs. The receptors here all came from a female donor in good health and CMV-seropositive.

DNA for the CDR3: TGTGCCAGTAGTTTGCCAGGGGGAGTGAACACTGAAGCTTTCTTT. This translates into CASSLPGGVNTEAFF. V and J are TRBV19 and TRBJ1-1; TRBD1 agrees at 7 bases. The CDR3 sequence is 15 residues long. The ends lost 5 bases at V and 0 bases at J; junction bases unmatched: 6. Per germline, CDR1 LNHDA and CDR2 SQIVND (reference sequence).

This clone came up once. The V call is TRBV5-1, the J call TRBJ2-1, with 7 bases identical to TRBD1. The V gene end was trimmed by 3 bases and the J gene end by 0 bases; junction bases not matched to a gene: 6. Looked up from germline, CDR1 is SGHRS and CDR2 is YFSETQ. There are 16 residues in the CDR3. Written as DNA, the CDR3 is TGCGCCAGCAGCTCGACAGGGACCAGCTCCTACAATGAGCAGTTCTTC. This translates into CASSSTGTSSYNEQFF.

The CDR3 here is CASSFPNNYGYTF. CDR3 coding DNA: TGTGCCAGCAGCTTTCCTAATAACTATGGCTACACCTTC. The chain has TRBV7-9 and TRBJ1-2; the D is unclear. Deletions cut 3 bases from V and 1 base from J, with 6 bases between. The CDR3 has 13 residues. Germline V gives CDR1 SEHNR, CDR2 FQNEAQ (reference sequence).

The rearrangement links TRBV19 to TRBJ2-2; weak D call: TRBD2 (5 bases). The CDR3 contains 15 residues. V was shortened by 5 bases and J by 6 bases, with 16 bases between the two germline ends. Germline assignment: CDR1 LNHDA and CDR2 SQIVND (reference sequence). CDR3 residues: CASSLTRLGAGELFF. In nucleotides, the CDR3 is TGTGCCAGTAGTCTTACTAGGCTGGGAGCCGGGGAGCTGTTTTTT. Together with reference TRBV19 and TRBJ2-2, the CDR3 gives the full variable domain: DGGITQSPKYLFRKEGQNVTLSCEQNLNHDAMYWYRQDPGQGLRLIYYSQIVNDFQKGDIAEGYSVSREKKESFPLTVTSAQKNPTAFYLCASSLTRLGAGELFFGEGSRLTVL.

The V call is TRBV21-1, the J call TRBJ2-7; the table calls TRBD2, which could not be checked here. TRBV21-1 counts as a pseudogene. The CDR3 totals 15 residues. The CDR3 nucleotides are TGTGCCAGCAGCAAAAGTACGCGCGGGAGGCGCGAGCAGTACTTC. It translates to CASSKSTRGRREQYF.

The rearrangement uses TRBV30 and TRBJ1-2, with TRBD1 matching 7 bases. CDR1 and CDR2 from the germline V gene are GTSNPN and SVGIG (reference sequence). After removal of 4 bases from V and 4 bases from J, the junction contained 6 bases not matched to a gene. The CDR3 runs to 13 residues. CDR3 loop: CAWMGGQAYGYTF. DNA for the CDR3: TGTGCCTGGATGGGAGGACAGGCCTATGGCTACACCTTC.

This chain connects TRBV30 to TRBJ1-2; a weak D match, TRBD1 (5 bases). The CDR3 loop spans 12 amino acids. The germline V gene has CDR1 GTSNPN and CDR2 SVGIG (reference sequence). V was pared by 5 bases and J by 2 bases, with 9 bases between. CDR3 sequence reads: CAWLGGNYGYTF. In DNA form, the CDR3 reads TGTGCCTGGTTGGGGGGAAACTATGGCTACACCTTC. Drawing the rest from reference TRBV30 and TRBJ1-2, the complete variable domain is SQTIHQWPATLVQPVGSPLSLECTVEGTSNPNLYWYRQAAGRGLQLLFYSVGIGQISSEVPQNLSASRPQDRQFILSSKKLLLSDSGFYLCAWLGGNYGYTFGSGTRLTVV.

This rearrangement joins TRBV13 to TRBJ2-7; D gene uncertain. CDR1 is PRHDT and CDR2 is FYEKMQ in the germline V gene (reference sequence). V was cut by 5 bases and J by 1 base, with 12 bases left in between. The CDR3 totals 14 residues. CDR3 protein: CASSPQVNSYEQYF. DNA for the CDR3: TGTGCCAGCAGCCCCCAGGTGAATTCCTACGAGCAGTACTTC.

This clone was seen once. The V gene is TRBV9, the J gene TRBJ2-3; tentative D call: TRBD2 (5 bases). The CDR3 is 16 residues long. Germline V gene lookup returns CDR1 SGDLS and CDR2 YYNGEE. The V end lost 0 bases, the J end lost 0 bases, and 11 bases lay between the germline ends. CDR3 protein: CASSVEPGVSTDTQYF. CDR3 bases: TGTGCCAGCAGCGTAGAGCCCGGGGTGAGCACAGATACGCAGTATTTT.

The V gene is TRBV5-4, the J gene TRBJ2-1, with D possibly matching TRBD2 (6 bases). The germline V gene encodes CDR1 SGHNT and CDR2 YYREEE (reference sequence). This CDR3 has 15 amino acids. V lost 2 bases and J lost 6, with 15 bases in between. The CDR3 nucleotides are TGTGCCAGCAGCTTAGTTCAGGGAGGTTTCAATGAGCAGTTCTTC. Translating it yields CASSLVQGGFNEQFF.

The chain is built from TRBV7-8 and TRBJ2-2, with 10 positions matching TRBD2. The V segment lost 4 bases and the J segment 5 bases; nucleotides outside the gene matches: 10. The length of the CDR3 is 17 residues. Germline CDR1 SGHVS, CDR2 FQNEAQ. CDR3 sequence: CASSSHGLAGVTGELFF. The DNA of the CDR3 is TGTGCCAGCAGCTCGCATGGCCTAGCGGGAGTAACCGGGGAGCTGTTTTTT.

The CDR3 here is CASSPGTVQETQYF. Here the CDR3 DNA reads TGTGCCAGCTCACCAGGGACAGTACAAGAGACCCAGTACTTC. The chain couples TRBV18 to TRBJ2-5; 7 bases line up with TRBD1. With V trimmed by 2 bases and J by 2 bases, 2 bases remained unmatched. In germline, CDR1 is KGHSH, CDR2 LQKENI. The CDR3 covers 14 residues.

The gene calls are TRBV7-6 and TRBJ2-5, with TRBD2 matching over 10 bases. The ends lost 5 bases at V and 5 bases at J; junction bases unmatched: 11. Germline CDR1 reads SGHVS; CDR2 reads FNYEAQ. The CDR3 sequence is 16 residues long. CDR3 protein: CASSAQASGSRETQYF. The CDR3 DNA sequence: TGTGCCAGCAGCGCCCAGGCTAGCGGGAGCAGGGAGACCCAGTACTTC.

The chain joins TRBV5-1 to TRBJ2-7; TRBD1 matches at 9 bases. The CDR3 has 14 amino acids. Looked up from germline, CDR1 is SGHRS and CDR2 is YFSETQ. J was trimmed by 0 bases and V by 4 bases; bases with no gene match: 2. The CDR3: CASSRGQGSYEQYF. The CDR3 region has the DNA TGCGCCAGCAGCAGGGGACAGGGCTCCTACGAGCAGTACTTC.